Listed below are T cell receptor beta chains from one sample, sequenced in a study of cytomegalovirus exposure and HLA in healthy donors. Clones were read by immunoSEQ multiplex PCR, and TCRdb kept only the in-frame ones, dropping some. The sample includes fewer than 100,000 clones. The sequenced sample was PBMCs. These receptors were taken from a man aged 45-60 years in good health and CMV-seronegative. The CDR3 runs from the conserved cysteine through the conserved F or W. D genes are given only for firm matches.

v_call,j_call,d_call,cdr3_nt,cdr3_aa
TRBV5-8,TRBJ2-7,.,TGTGCCAGCAGCTTGGTGGCAGGGAGGTCCTACGAGCAGTACTTC,CASSLVAGRSYEQYF
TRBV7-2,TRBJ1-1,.,TGTGCCAGCAGCTTCCTTCCTACTGAAGCTTTCTTT,CASSFLPTEAFF
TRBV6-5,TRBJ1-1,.,TGTGCCAGCAGTTCTCGGGGTGAAGCTTTCTTT,CASSSRGEAFF
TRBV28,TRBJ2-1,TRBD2,TGTGCCAGCAGTTACCCGGGGGGGCGATTCAATGAGCAGTTCTTC,CASSYPGGRFNEQFF
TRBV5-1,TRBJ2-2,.,TGCGCCAGCAGCTTGTTGGTGGGCCAGGGTGCCGGGGAGCTGTTTTTT,CASSLLVGQGAGELFF
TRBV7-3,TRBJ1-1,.,TGTGCCAGCAGCCCCCACTCGGGGTTGAACACTGAAGCTTTCTTT,CASSPHSGLNTEAFF
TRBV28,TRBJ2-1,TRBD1,TGTGCCAGCAGGAATGACAGGGACAGACCATACAATGAGCAGTTCTTC,CASRNDRDRPYNEQFF
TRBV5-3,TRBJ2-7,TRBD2,TGTGCCAGAAGTGGCGGGAGGTACGAGCAGTACTTC,CARSGGRYEQYF
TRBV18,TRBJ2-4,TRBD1,TGTGCCAGCTCACCTGACAGGGGGAAAAACATTCAGTACTTC,CASSPDRGKNIQYF
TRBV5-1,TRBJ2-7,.,TGCGCCAGCAGCTTCGACAGTGGTTACTACGAGCAGTACTTC,CASSFDSGYYEQYF
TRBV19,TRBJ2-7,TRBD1,TGTGCCAGTGCTGCCACAGGGGTTGGATACGAGCAGTACTTC,CASAATGVGYEQYF
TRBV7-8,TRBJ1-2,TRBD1,TGTGCCAGCAGCTTTAACTCGGGACAGGGGAATGGCTACACCTTC,CASSFNSGQGNGYTF
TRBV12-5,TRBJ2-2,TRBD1,TGTGCTAGTGGTCGGGGGACAGGGACCGGGGAGCTGTTTTTT,CASGRGTGTGELFF
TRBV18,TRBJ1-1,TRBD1,TGTGCCAGCTCGGGACAGGAGAACACTGAAGCTTTCTTT,CASSGQENTEAFF
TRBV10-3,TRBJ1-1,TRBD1,TGTGCCATCAGACCACCTAACAGGGGTATGTCTTTGGCTTTCTTT,CAIRPPNRGMSLAFF
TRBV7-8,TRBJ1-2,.,TGTGCCAGCAGCTTAGGGGAGCGCGGCTACACCTTC,CASSLGERGYTF
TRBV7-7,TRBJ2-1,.,TGTGCTAGCAGCTCGGTCCTAAGCGATGAGCAGTTCTTC,CASSSVLSDEQFF
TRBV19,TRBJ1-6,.,TGTGCCAGTAGTATACGGGGGGGCCAAGAATCACCCCTCCACTTT,CASSIRGGQESPLHF
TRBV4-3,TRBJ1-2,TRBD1,TGCGCCAGCAGCCAAACTTGGGACAGGGCCTATGGCTACACCTTC,CASSQTWDRAYGYTF
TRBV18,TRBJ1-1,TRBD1,TGTGCCAGCTCACCCAACAGGGGGTGGGACACTGAAGCTTTCTTT,CASSPNRGWDTEAFF
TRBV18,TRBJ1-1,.,TGTGCCAGCTCACCAGGACTGGTGAACACTGAAGCTTTCTTT,CASSPGLVNTEAFF
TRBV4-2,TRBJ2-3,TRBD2,TGTGCCAGCGGACTAGCGGGAGACTGGGATACGCAGTATTTT,CASGLAGDWDTQYF